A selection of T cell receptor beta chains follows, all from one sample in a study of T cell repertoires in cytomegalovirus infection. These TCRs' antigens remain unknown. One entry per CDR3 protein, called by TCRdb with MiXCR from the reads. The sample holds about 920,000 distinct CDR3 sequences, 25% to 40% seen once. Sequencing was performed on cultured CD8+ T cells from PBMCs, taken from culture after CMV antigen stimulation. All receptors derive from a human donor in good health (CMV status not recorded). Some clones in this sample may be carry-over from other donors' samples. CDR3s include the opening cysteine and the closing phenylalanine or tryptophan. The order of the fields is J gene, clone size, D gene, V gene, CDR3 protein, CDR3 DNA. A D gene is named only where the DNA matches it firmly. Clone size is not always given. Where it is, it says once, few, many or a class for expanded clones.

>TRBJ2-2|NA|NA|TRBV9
CASSADWGNTGELFF
TGTGCCAGCAGCGCAGACTGGGGGAACACCGGGGAGCTGTTTTTT
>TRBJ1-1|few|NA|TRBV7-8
CASSPGSMGTEAFF
TGTGCCAGCAGCCCCGGGAGTATGGGCACTGAAGCTTTCTTT
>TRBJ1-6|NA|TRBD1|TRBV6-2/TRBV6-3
CASRDRGSNRSPLHF
TGTGCCAGTCGGGACAGGGGGAGCAATCGTTCACCCCTCCACTTT
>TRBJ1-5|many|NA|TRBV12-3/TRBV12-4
CASSGESNQPQHF
TGTGCCAGCAGTGGGGAGAGCAATCAGCCCCAGCATTTT
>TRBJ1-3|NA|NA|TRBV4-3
CASSQVVGNTIYF
TGCGCCAGCAGCCAAGTAGTCGGAAACACCATATATTTT
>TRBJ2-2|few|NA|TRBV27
CASTRGGHTGELFF
TGTGCCAGCACTCGCGGGGGCCACACCGGGGAGCTGTTTTTT
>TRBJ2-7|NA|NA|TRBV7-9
CASSLAGGSVDEQYF
TGTGCCAGCAGCTTAGCCGGGGGATCGGTGGACGAGCAGTACTTC
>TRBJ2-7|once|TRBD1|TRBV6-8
CASSSGTGLLPDSYEQYF
TGTGCCAGCAGTTCAGGGACAGGCCTTTTGCCGGACTCCTACGAGCAGTACTTC
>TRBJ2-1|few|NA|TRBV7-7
CASSPQGYDEQFF
TGTGCTAGCAGCCCTCAGGGGTACGATGAGCAGTTCTTC
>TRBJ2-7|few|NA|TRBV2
CASTSGTVWSHEQYF
TGTGCCAGCACCTCCGGGACCGTGTGGTCCCACGAGCAGTACTTC
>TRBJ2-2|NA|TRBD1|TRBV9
CASSVTLGQPNTGELFF
TGTGCCAGCAGCGTCACCCTGGGACAGCCGAACACCGGGGAGCTGTTTTTT
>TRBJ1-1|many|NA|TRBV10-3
CAISGGPEEAFF
TGTGCCATCAGTGGAGGTCCAGAGGAAGCTTTCTTT
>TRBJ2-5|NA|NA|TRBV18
CASSPSWSGSGETQYF
TGTGCCAGCTCACCGTCTTGGTCCGGGTCAGGGGAGACCCAGTACTTC
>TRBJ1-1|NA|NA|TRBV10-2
CASSHGDKKTEAFF
TGCGCCAGCAGTCATGGGGACAAGAAGACTGAAGCTTTCTTT
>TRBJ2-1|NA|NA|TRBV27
CASSLSILWEQFF
TGTGCCAGCAGTTTATCTATATTGTGGGAGCAGTTCTTC
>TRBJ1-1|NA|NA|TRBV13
CASSAGLGNTEAFF
TGTGCCAGCAGCGCCGGGTTAGGGAACACTGAAGCTTTCTTT
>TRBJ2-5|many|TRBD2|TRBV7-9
CASSLSSGGQETQYF
TGTGCCAGCAGCTTATCCAGCGGGGGACAAGAGACCCAGTACTTC
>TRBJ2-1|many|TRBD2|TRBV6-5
CASSSRAPGGNEQFF
TGTGCCAGCAGTTCCCGGGCCCCGGGGGGGAATGAGCAGTTCTTC
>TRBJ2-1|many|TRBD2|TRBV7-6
CASSFLSGGAMNEQFF
TGTGCCAGCAGCTTCCTTAGCGGGGGGGCTATGAATGAGCAGTTCTTC
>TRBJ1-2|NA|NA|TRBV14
CASSQTGTSNGYTF
TGTGCCAGCAGCCAAACCGGGACTTCAAATGGCTACACCTTC
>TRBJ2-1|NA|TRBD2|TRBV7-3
CASSFRTSGVNEQFF
TGTGCCAGCAGCTTTAGGACTAGCGGGGTAAATGAGCAGTTCTTC
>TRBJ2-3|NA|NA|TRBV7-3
CASSFTKTDTQYF
TGTGCCAGCAGCTTCACCAAGACAGATACGCAGTATTTT
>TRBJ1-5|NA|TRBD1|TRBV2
CASSPTMTGVNQPQHF
TGTGCCAGCAGTCCAACTATGACAGGGGTCAATCAGCCCCAGCATTTT
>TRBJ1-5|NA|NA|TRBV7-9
CASSLSQFSNQPQHF
TGTGCCAGCAGCTTAAGCCAGTTTAGCAATCAGCCCCAGCATTTT
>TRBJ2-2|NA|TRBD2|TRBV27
CASREVAGARSRELFF
TGTGCCAGCAGGGAGGTAGCGGGGGCCAGGAGCCGGGAGCTGTTTTTT
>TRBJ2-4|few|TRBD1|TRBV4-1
CASSQDTGPGQGVF
TGCGCCAGCAGCCAAGATACAGGCCCCGGACAGGGAGTCTTC